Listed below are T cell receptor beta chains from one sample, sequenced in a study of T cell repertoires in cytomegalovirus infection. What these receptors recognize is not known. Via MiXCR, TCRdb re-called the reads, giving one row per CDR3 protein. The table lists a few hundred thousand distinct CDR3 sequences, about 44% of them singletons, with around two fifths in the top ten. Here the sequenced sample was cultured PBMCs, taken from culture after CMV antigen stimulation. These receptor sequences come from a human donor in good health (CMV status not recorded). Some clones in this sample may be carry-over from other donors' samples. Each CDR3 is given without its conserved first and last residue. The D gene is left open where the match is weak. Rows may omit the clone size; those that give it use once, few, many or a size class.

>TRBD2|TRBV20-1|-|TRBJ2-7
SAPTKTSRTQY
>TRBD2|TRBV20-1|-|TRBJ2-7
SARLAGRYEQY
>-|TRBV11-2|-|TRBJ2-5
ASSLEVAKFQETQY
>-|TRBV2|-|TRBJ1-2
AAKVVQGGGYT
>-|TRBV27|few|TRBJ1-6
ASSSDVLRALH
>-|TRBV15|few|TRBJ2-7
ATSRGTGSSYEQY
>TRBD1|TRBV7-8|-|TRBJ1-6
ASSLVPRTGSLSYNSPLH
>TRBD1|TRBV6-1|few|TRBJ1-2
ASSESDRGT
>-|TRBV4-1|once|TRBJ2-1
ASTPRHAASSYNEQF
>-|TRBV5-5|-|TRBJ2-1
ASSLRVLGFDEQF
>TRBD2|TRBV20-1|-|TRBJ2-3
SAHPWGTSGEDTQY
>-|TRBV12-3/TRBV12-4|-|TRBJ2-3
ASSRTTPTDTQY
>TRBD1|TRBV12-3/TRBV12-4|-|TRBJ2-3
ASSGTGVAAADTQY
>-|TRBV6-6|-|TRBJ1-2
ASSLDGYT
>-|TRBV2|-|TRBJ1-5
ASSEAGRSVQPQH
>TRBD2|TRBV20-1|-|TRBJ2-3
SARTSGIVY
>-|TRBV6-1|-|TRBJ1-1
ASSEGRNTEAF
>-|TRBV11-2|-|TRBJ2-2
ASSSENTGELF
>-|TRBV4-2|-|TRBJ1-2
ASSPRGQENYGYT
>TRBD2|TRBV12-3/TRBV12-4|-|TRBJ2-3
ASSLQSSGRTDTQY
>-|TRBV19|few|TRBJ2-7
ASSITRAYEQY
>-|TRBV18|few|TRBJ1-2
ASSPRQGSYGYT
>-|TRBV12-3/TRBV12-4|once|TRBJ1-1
ASTLGLNTEAF
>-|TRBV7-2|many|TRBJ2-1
ASSPIGGRRGNEQF
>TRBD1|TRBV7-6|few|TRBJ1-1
ASSRRQGVNLNTEAF
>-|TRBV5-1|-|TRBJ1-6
ATGGDRNNSPLH
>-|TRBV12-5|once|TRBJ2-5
ASGLVGGPVPLAPVH
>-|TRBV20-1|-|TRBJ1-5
SARDDRAEPQH
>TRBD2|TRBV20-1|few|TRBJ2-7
SARGLAGPTYEQY
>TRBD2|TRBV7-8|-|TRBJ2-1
ASSLGGRVDNEQF
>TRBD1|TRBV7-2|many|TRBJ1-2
ASSQGGADGYT
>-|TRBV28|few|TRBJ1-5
ASSLFRNQPQH
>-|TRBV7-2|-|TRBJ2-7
ASSLSDIDDLLYEQY
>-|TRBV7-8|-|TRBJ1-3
ASSLFLPGNTIY
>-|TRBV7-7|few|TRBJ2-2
ASSLERNTGELF
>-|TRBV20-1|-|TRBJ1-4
SARVATGRTEKLF
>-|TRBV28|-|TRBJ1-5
ASTHRTNNQPQH
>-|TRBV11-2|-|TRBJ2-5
ASSLALPTVGTQY
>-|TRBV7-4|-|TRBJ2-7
ASSLKSGQTYEQY
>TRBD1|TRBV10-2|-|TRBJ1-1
ASSANDFRDRGPKNTEAF
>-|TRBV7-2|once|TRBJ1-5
ASSQKRRVQPQH
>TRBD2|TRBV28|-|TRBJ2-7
ASSPEGRGSSYEQY
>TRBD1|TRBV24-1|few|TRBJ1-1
ATSAWEGARNTEAF
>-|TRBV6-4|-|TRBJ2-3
ASSGDGGTDTQY
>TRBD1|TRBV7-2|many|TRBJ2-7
ASSLAGTGGYEQY
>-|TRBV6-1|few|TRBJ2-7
ASSVKGKGFYEQY
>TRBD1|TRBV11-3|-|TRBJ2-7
ASSLFGDSSYEQY
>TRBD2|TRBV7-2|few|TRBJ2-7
ASSRTSGAYEQY
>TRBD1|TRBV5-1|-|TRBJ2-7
ASSGGQGDYEQY
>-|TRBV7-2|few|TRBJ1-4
ASSPQVATNEKLF
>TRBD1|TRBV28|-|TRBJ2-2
ASIPGTGSPGELF
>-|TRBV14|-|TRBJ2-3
ASSHRTQLRTDTQY
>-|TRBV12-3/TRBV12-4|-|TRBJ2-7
ASRGGFYEQY